These T cell receptor beta chains were read from a single sample in a study of radiotherapy plus CTLA-4 blockade in lung cancer. Clones were read by immunoSEQ multiplex PCR, and TCRdb kept only the in-frame ones, dropping some. The sample contains over 60,000 clones, around 87% of which appear only once. The sample in question was peripheral blood, obtained from a patient treated with radiotherapy plus ipilimumab. The receptors come from a human donor with non-small cell lung cancer who had stable disease on radiotherapy plus ipilimumab. CDR3s include the opening cysteine and the closing phenylalanine or tryptophan. The D gene is left open where the match is weak.

TRBJ1-2 | TRBD1 | TRBV6-5 | CASSRHDRGYGYTF
TRBJ2-4 | TRBD1 | TRBV19 | CATRFRTGDLAKNIQYF
TRBJ2-3 | . | TRBV21-1 | CASSKSLTSLGTSGGPSTDTQYF
TRBJ2-7 | TRBD1 | TRBV7-9 | CASSPDRRRTYEQYF
TRBJ2-7 | . | TRBV7-9 | CASSSRTGNRGEQYF
TRBJ2-1 | . | TRBV5-6 | CASSLGSHNEQFF
TRBJ2-2 | . | TRBV27 | CASSLVGSSTGELFF
TRBJ1-4 | . | TRBV5-1 | CASSLTDPYEKLFF
TRBJ1-2 | . | TRBV6-1 | CASSEVGVGDGYTF
TRBJ2-7 | . | TRBV6-5 | CASNRDNFYEQYF
TRBJ2-7 | . | TRBV15 | CATSRVRDEQYF